Below are 18 T cell receptor beta chains sequenced from a single sample in a study of T cell responses to AZD1222 COVID-19 vaccine (dated by TCRdb to about 2021). The meaning of the sample's time point label: baseline before first vaccination. Library prep was done by the immunoSEQ multiplex PCR assay. TCRdb carries this immuneACCESS record with in-frame sequences only. Its versions omit some clonotypes, under half of them owing to an unresolved V gene in the studies checked, with the rest unexplained. Present in this sample are roughly 120,000 clones, about 80% of which were seen just once. The ten largest make up around 9.9% of the sample. Specimen: peripheral blood, collected on day 0 of AZD1222 vaccination. These TCRs come from an adult in good health.

This chain uses TRBV2 with TRBJ1-5; 7 bases fit TRBD1. This CDR3 comprises 14 residues. Trimming took 5 bases from V and 6 from J; bases not matched to a gene: 7. Germline-derived CDR1 and CDR2 are SNHLY and FYNNEI. This CDR3 is CASSFSGTAQPQHF. CDR3 nucleotides: TGTGCCAGCAGTTTTTCCGGGACAGCTCAGCCCCAGCATTTT.

The chain couples TRBV29-1 to TRBJ2-7, with D possibly called TRBD1 or TRBD2 (7 bases each). V was pared by 4 bases and J by 2 bases, with 24 bases between. Germline V lookup: CDR1 SQVTM, CDR2 ANQGSEA. This CDR3 has 17 residues. The CDR3 coding sequence is TGCAGCGTTGTGCCCAGGGGGAGTGGCGGGAGAACCTACGAGCAGTACTTC. The encoded protein is CSVVPRGSGGRTYEQYF.

This clone came up a few times. V and J are TRBV5-1 and TRBJ2-3; TRBD2 agrees at 9 bases. V shed 5 bases, J shed 2 bases, and the junction held 15 bases outside the gene matches. Germline V CDR1 and CDR2: SGHRS, YFSETQ. The CDR3 runs to 18 residues. CDR3 coding DNA: TGCGCCAGCAGTTTCAGTTTGGCGGGAGGGGGGCCCACAGATACGCAGTATTTT. The encoded protein is CASSFSLAGGGPTDTQYF.

The V call is TRBV4-1, the J call TRBJ2-2; TRBD1 or TRBD2 may be the D gene (6 bases each). This CDR3 contains 16 residues. V gave up 3 bases and J gave up 4 bases, with 15 bases separating them. Germline V gene lookup returns CDR1 MGHRA and CDR2 YSYEKL. CDR3 sequence: CASSHYRVGGTGELFF. CDR3 in DNA: TGCGCCAGCAGCCACTACAGGGTGGGGGGCACCGGGGAGCTGTTTTTT.

The rearrangement links TRBV4-3 to TRBJ1-2, with no clear D. V lost 2 bases, J lost 4 bases, and 14 bases lay in between. The CDR3 has 15 amino acids. Germline lookup yields CDR1 LGHNA and CDR2 YSLEER. The CDR3 nucleotides read TGCGCCAGCAGCCAAAGGATTAGCAGTTCCTATGGCTACACCTTC. This translates into CASSQRISSSYGYTF.

This clone appeared once. J is TRBJ2-2 and V is TRBV7-9; weak D call: TRBD1 (5 bases). The CDR3 extends over 14 amino acids. V shed 3 bases and J shed 6 bases, with 11 bases lying between them. Per germline, CDR1 SEHNR and CDR2 FQNEAQ (reference sequence). The CDR3 region has the DNA TGTGCCAGCAGCTTGCAGGGATTTCCCGGGGAGCTGTTTTTT. Residues: CASSLQGFPGELFF.

The chain links TRBV25-1 to TRBJ1-4; D might be TRBD1 (6 bases). CDR3 length: 14 residues. The V end lost 2 bases, the J end lost 8 bases, and 12 bases lay between the germline ends. CDR1 MGHDK and CDR2 SYGVNS come from the germline V gene. DNA for the CDR3: TGTGCCAGCAGTGAAAGGACAGCCTTAGAAAAACTGTTTTTT. Residues: CASSERTALEKLFF.

This chain uses TRBV7-3 with TRBJ1-1, with D perhaps matching TRBD1 (6 bases). The germline V gene has CDR1 SGHTA and CDR2 FQGTGA. The V gene lost 5 bases and the J gene lost 1 base, with 11 bases spanning the gap. The CDR3 is 14 residues long. The DNA of the CDR3 is TGTGCCAGCAGCCTACAGGGCACGAACACTGAAGCTTTCTTT. This encodes CASSLQGTNTEAFF.

This chain uses TRBV4-3 with TRBJ2-7, with D possibly being TRBD1 (5 bases). Germline V gene data show CDR1 as LGHNA and CDR2 as YSLEER. The CDR3 covers 16 residues. The V gene lost 4 bases and the J gene lost 2 bases, with 18 bases spanning the gap. This CDR3 is CASSRQDRFLAYEQYF. CDR3 nucleotide sequence: TGCGCCAGCAGCCGGCAAGACAGATTCTTGGCCTACGAGCAGTACTTC.

This clone was detected only once. The chain is built from TRBV28 and TRBJ2-7; 7 bases map to TRBD1. Germline V gene lookup returns CDR1 MDHEN and CDR2 SYDVKM. The CDR3 sequence is 15 residues long. V dropped 7 bases and J dropped 3; count of bases not matched to a gene: 12. Here the CDR3 DNA reads TGTGCCAGCATCGACGGCCCGGGACAGCTCTACGAGCAGTACTTC. Translation: CASIDGPGQLYEQYF.

The chain links TRBV19 to TRBJ2-7; D gene unclear. V was clipped by 4 bases and J by 3 bases, with 10 bases between them. Germline V CDR1 and CDR2: LNHDA, SQIVND (reference sequence). The CDR3 contains 13 residues. The CDR3 coding sequence is TGTGCCAGTAGTAGGGCCGGTTACTACGAGCAGTACTTC. This translates into CASSRAGYYEQYF.

This sequence joins TRBV7-2 and TRBJ1-6, with 7 bases fitting TRBD1. The V gene end was trimmed by 6 bases and the J gene end by 7 bases; junction bases not matched to a gene: 9. CDR1 and CDR2 from the germline V gene are SGHTA and FQGNSA. This CDR3 has 15 amino acids. CDR3 amino acids: CASSRTTGMNSPLHF. Here the CDR3 DNA reads TGTGCCAGCAGTCGTACGACAGGGATGAATTCACCCCTCCACTTT.

This clone occurred a few times. The V gene is TRBV9, the J gene TRBJ1-2; 8 bases are shared with TRBD1. The ends lost 0 bases at V and 6 bases at J; junction bases unmatched: 13. The germline V gene has CDR1 SGDLS and CDR2 YYNGEE. This CDR3 has 17 residues. CDR3 sequence: CASSVDPTGERVDGYTF. The CDR3 region has the DNA TGTGCCAGCAGCGTAGATCCGACAGGGGAGAGAGTGGATGGCTACACCTTC.

The chain has TRBV4-2 and TRBJ2-3; 7 nucleotides line up with TRBD2. Losses at the gene ends were 0 bases for V and 1 base for J; bases not matched to a gene: 10. CDR1 and CDR2 (germline): LGHNA, YNFKEQ. This CDR3 spans 18 amino acids. The CDR3 coding sequence is TGTGCCAGCAGCCAAGAGGTTTTGGCGGGAGTTGGCACAGATACGCAGTATTTT. The encoded protein is CASSQEVLAGVGTDTQYF.

CDR3 DNA: TGTGCCAGCATGCGGACGATGGGGGGCTACACCTTC. Its protein product is CASMRTMGGYTF. The chain is built from TRBV28 and TRBJ1-2; D call uncertain. The V end lost 7 bases, the J end lost 8 bases, and 14 bases lay between the germline ends. CDR1 is MDHEN and CDR2 is SYDVKM in the germline V gene. The CDR3 length is 12 residues.

With regard to this clone: The same CDR3 can be traced to other DNA sequences in this sample. V usage is TRBV28 and J usage is TRBJ2-7; TRBD1 matches 7 bases. Germline values: CDR1 MDHEN, CDR2 SYDVKM. CDR3 length: 13 amino acids. Trimming at V came to 6 bases and at J to 2 bases, leaving 4 bases not matched to a gene. The CDR3 bases are TGTGCCAGCAGGACAGGGTCTCCCTACGAGCAGTACTTC. Protein: CASRTGSPYEQYF.

This chain connects TRBV21-1 to TRBJ1-4. TRBV21-1 constitutes a pseudogene. The CDR3 is 20 residues long. The DNA for the CDR3 is TGTGCCAGCAGCAAATGGGACCACATGCTTGAAGTTGCAACTAATGAAAAACTGTTTTTT. Translated: CASSKWDHMLEVATNEKLFF.

The count of this clone is one. CDR3 sequence: CASSLEAGGVNEQFF. In DNA, the CDR3 is TGTGCCAGCAGCTTAGAAGCGGGAGGTGTCAATGAGCAGTTCTTC. This chain uses TRBV11-2 with TRBJ2-1, with 9 positions matching TRBD2. The V gene's germline CDR1 is SGHAT and CDR2 FQNNGV. The CDR3 covers 15 residues. The J segment lost 6 bases and the V segment lost 0 bases, leaving 3 bases of the junction unmatched.